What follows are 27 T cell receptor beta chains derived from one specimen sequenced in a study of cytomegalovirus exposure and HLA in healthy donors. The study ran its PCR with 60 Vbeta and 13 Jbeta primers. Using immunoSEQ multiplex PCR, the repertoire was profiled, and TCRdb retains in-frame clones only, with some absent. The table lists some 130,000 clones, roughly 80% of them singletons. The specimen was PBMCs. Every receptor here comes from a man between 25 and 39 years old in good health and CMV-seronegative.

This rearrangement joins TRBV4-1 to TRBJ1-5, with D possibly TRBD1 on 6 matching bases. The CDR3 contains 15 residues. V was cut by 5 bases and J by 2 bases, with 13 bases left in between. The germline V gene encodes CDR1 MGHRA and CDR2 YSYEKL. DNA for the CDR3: TGCGCCAGCAGCAGGAGGGGGGGTGGCAATCAGCCCCAGCATTTT. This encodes CASSRRGGGNQPQHF.

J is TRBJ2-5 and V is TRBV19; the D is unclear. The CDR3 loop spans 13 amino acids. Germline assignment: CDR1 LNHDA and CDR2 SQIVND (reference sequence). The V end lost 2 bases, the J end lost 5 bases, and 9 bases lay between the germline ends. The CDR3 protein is CASSIPTAETQYF. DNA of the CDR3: TGTGCCAGTAGTATACCTACCGCGGAGACCCAGTACTTC.

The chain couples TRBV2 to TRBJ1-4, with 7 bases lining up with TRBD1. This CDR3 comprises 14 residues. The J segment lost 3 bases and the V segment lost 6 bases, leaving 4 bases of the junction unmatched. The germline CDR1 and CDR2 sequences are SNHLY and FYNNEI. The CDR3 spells CASSRGTANEKLFF. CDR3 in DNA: TGTGCCAGCAGCCGCGGGACAGCTAATGAAAAACTGTTTTTT.

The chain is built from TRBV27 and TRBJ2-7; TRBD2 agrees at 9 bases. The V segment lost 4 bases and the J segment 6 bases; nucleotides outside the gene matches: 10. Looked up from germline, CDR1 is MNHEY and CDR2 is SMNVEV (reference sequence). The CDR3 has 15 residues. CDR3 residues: CASSSTASGISEQYF. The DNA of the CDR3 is TGTGCCAGCAGTTCCACGGCTAGCGGGATCAGCGAGCAGTACTTC.

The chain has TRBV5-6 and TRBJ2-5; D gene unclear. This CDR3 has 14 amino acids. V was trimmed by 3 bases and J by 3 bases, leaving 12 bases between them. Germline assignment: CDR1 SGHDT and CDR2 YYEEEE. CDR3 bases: TGTGCCAGCAGCTGGAGTGGGTACAAAGAGACCCAGTACTTC. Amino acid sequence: CASSWSGYKETQYF. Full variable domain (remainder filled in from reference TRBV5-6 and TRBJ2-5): DAGVTQSPTHLIKTRGQQVTLRCSPKSGHDTVSWYQQALGQGPQFIFQYYEEEERQRGNFPDRFSGHQFPNYSSELNVNALLLGDSALYLCASSWSGYKETQYFGPGTRLLVL.

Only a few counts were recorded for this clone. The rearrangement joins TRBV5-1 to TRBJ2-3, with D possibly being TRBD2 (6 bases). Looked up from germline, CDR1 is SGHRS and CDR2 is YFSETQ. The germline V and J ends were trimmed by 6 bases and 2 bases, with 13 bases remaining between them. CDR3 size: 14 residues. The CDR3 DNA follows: TGCGCCAGCACCCAAGCGGGCTACACAGATACGCAGTATTTT. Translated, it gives CASTQAGYTDTQYF.

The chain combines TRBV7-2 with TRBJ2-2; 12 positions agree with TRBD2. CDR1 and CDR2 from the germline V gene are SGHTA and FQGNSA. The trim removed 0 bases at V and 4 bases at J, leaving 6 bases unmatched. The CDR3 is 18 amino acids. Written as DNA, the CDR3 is TGTGCCAGCAGCTTAGCTAGGGCTAGCGGGAGGGCCACCGGGGAGCTGTTTTTT. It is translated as CASSLARASGRATGELFF.

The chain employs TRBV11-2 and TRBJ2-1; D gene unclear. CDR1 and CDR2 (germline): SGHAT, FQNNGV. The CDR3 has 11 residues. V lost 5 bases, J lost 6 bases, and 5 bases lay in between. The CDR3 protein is CASSMANEQFF. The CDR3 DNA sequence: TGTGCCAGCAGCATGGCCAATGAGCAGTTCTTC.

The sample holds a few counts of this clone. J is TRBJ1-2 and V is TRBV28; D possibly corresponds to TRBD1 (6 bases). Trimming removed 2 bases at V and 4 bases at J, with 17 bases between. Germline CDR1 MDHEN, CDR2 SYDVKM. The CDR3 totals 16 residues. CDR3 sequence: CASSLGGTGPAYGYTF. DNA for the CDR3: TGTGCCAGCAGTTTAGGAGGTACAGGGCCTGCCTATGGCTACACCTTC.

The CDR3 is CASSEFFLGQANTGELFF. The CDR3 DNA sequence: TGTGCCAGCAGTGAGTTCTTCTTGGGACAGGCGAACACCGGGGAGCTGTTTTTT. This rearrangement joins TRBV6-1 to TRBJ2-2; the match to TRBD1 covers 8 bases. Germline-derived CDR1 and CDR2 are MNHNS and SASEGT. CDR3 length: 18 residues. Unmatched junction bases numbered 9, after V lost 3 bases and J lost 0 bases.

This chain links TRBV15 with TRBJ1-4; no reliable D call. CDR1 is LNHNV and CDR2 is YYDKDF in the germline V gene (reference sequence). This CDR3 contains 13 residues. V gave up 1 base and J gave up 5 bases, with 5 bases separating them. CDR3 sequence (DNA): TGTGCCACCAGCAGAGCAGTCAATGAAAAACTGTTTTTT. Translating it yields CATSRAVNEKLFF.

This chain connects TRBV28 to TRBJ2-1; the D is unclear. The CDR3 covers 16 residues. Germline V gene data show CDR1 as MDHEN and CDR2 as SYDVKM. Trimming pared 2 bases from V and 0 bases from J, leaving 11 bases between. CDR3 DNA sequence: TGTGCCAGCAGTTTAGTTGCATCGGTCTCCTACAATGAGCAGTTCTTC. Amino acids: CASSLVASVSYNEQFF.

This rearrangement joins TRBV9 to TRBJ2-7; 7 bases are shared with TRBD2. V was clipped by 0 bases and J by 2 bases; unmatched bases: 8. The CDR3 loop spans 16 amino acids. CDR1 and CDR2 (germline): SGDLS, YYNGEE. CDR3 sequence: CASSVASGEVAYEQYF. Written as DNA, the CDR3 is TGTGCCAGCAGCGTAGCTAGCGGAGAGGTCGCCTACGAGCAGTACTTC.

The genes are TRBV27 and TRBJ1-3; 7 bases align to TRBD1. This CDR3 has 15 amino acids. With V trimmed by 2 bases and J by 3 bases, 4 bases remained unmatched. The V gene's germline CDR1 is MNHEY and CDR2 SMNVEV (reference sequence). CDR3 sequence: CASSLEGGVGNTIYF. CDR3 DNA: TGTGCCAGCAGTTTAGAAGGGGGCGTTGGAAACACCATATATTTT.

CDR3 coding DNA: TGCGCCAGCAGCTTGGTGCGGCGGGGCAATGAGCAGTTCTTC. It yields the protein CASSLVRRGNEQFF. The chain combines TRBV5-1 with TRBJ2-1; the D gene is possibly TRBD2 (6 bases). The V gene's germline CDR1 is SGHRS and CDR2 YFSETQ. The CDR3 consists of 14 residues. With 0 bases removed from V and 6 bases from J, the gap between germline ends came to 10 bases.

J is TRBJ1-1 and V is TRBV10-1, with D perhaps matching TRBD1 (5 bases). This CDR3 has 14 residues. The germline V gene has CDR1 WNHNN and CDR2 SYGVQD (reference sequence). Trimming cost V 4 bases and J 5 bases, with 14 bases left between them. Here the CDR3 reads CASSGGSLGTEAFF. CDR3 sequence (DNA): TGCGCCAGCAGTGGGGGCAGCCTTGGGACTGAAGCTTTCTTT.

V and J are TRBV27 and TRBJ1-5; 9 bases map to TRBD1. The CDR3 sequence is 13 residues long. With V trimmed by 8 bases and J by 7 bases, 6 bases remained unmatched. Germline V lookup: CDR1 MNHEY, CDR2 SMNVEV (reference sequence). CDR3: CASGDREGQPQHF. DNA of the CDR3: TGTGCCAGCGGGGACAGGGAAGGGCAGCCCCAGCATTTT.

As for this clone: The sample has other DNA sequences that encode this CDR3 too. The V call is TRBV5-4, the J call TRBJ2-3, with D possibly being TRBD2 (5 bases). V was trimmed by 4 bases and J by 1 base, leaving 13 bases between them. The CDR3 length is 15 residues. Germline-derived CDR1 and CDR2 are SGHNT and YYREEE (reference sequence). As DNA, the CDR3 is TGTGCCAGCAGCCTGTTAGGGAGCTGCACAGATACGCAGTATTTT. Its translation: CASSLLGSCTDTQYF.

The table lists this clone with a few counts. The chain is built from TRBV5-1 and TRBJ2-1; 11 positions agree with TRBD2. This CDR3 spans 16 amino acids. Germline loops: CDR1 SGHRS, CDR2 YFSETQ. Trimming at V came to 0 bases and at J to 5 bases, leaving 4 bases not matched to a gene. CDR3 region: CASSLVAGGSDNEQFF. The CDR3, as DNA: TGCGCCAGCAGCTTGGTAGCGGGAGGGTCGGACAATGAGCAGTTCTTC.

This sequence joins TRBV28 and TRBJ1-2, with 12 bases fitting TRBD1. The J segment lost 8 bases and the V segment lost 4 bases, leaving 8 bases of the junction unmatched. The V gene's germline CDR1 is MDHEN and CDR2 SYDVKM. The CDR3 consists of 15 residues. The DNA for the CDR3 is TGTGCCAGCAGTTCACCGGGACAGGGGGCGGCAGGCTACACCTTC. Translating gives CASSSPGQGAAGYTF.

The CDR3 bases are TGTGCCAGCAGTTACTCGATGAGGACAGATACGCAGTATTTT. It encodes CASSYSMRTDTQYF. V and J are TRBV6-5 and TRBJ2-3, with D hard to call. The germline V gene has CDR1 MNHEY and CDR2 SVGAGI. The CDR3 consists of 14 residues. V gave up 0 bases and J gave up 3 bases, with 7 bases separating them.

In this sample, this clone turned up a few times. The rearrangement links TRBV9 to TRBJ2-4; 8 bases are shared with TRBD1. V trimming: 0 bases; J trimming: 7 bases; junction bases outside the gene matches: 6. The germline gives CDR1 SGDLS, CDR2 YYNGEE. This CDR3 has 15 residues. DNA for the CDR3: TGTGCCAGCAGCGTAGAAGGGCAGGGGGCGAACATTCAGTACTTC. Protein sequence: CASSVEGQGANIQYF.

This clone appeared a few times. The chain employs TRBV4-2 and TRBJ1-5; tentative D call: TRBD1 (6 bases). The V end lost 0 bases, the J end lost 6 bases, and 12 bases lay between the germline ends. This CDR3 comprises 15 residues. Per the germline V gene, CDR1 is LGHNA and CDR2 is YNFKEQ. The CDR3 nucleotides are TGTGCCAGCAGCCAAGAGGGGGGGCCGGGTCAGCCCCAGCATTTT. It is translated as CASSQEGGPGQPQHF.

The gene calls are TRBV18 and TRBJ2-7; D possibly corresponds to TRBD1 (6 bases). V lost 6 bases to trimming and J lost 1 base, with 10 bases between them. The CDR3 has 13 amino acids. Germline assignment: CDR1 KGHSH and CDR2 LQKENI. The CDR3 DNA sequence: TGTGCCAGCTCGGGACAAGTTTCCTACGAGCAGTACTTC. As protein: CASSGQVSYEQYF.

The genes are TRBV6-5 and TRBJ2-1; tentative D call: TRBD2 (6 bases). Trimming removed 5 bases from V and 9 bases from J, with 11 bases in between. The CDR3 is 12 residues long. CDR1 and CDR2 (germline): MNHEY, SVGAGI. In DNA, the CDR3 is TGTGCCAGCAGTGCCCGCGGGGCTGAGCAGTTCTTC. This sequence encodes CASSARGAEQFF.

The CDR3 protein is CASSTQRTGGNQPQHF. CDR3 DNA sequence: TGTGCCAGTAGTACCCAAAGGACAGGTGGCAATCAGCCCCAGCATTTT. V is TRBV19 and J is TRBJ1-5; 7 bases are shared with TRBD1. V lost 4 bases, J lost 2 bases, and 8 bases stayed unmatched. The CDR3 is 16 amino acids. Per germline, CDR1 LNHDA and CDR2 SQIVND (reference sequence).

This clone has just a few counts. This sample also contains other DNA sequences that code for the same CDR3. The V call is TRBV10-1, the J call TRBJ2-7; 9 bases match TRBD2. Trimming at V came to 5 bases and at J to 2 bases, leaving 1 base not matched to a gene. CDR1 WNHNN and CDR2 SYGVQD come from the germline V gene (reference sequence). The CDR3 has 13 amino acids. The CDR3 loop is CASSLAGTYEQYF. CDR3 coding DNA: TGCGCCAGCAGTCTAGCGGGGACCTACGAGCAGTACTTC.